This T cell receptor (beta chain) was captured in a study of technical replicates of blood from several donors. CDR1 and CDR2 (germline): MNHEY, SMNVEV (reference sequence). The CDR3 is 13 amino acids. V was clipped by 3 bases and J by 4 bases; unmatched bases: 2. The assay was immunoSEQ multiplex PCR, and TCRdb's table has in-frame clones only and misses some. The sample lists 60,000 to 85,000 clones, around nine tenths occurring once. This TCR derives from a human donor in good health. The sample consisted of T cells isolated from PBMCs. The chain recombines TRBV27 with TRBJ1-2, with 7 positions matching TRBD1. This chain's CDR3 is CASSLYRGYGYTF. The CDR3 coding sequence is TGTGCCAGCAGTTTGTACAGGGGCTATGGCTACACCTTC.